The 26 T cell receptor beta chains below all came from one sample that was sequenced in a study of T cell changes during pregnancy in multiple sclerosis. Using immunoSEQ multiplex PCR, the repertoire was profiled, and TCRdb retains in-frame clones only, with some absent. The sample lists approximately 50,000 clones, nearly 95% seen once, with roughly 0.61% in the top ten. Material: CD4+ T cells from peripheral blood mononuclear cells, obtained after pregnancy. Every receptor here comes from a female donor in good health, enrolled as a control in a pregnancy study.

The chain uses TRBV19 and TRBJ2-2, with 8 bases fitting TRBD2. The germline V gene has CDR1 LNHDA and CDR2 SQIVND (reference sequence). V dropped 1 base and J dropped 7; count of bases not matched to a gene: 5. There are 15 residues in the CDR3. The DNA of the CDR3 is TGTGCCAGTAGTATAGTCGGGAGGGCCGGCGGGGAGCTGTTTTTT. Its translation: CASSIVGRAGGELFF.

The gene calls are TRBV18 and TRBJ1-3, with D uncertain. V was trimmed by 2 bases and J by 0 bases, leaving 11 bases between them. The CDR3 sequence is 16 residues long. The germline CDR1 and CDR2 sequences are KGHSH and LQKENI. CDR3 region: CASSPGGSSSGNTIYF. In nucleotides, the CDR3 is TGTGCCAGCTCACCAGGCGGCAGTAGCTCTGGAAACACCATATATTTT.

This clone was seen a single time. The chain combines TRBV7-2 with TRBJ1-1; the D gene is possibly TRBD1 (5 bases). The V end was cut by 5 bases, the J end by 2 bases, with 9 bases between. Looked up from germline, CDR1 is SGHTA and CDR2 is FQGNSA. The CDR3 totals 13 residues. The CDR3 region has the DNA TGTGCCAGCAGCACCCAGGGAAACACTGAAGCTTTCTTT. This sequence encodes CASSTQGNTEAFF. Complete variable domain (other parts from reference TRBV7-2 and TRBJ1-1): GAGVSQSPSNKVTEKGKDVELRCDPISGHTALYWYRQSLGQGLEFLIYFQGNSAPDKSGLPSDRFSAERTGGSVSTLTIQRTQQEDSAVYLCASSTQGNTEAFFGQGTRLTVV.

The rearrangement uses TRBV5-1 and TRBJ2-1; 7 nucleotides line up with TRBD1. Germline assignment: CDR1 SGHRS and CDR2 YFSETQ. This CDR3 contains 15 residues. Unmatched junction bases numbered 6, after V lost 0 bases and J lost 6 bases. The CDR3 region has the DNA TGCGCCAGCAGCTTGGGGGACAGAATCCCCAATGAGCAGTTCTTC. Translating gives CASSLGDRIPNEQFF.

The gene calls are TRBV4-2 and TRBJ1-3, with TRBD1 matching over 7 bases. Germline trimming cut 0 bases from V and 4 bases from J; bases unmatched to any gene: 3. The CDR3 sequence is 15 residues long. Germline CDR1 is LGHNA and CDR2 is YNFKEQ. DNA for the CDR3: TGTGCCAGCAGCCAAGACAGGGGGGTAGGAAACACCATATATTTT. Translating gives CASSQDRGVGNTIYF.

This chain joins TRBV5-4 and TRBJ2-1; 7 nucleotides line up with TRBD1. CDR3 length: 14 residues. V lost 6 bases, J lost 2 bases, and 5 bases stayed unmatched. Per the germline V gene, CDR1 is SGHNT and CDR2 is YYREEE (reference sequence). This chain's CDR3 is CASTLQGAYNEQFF. CDR3 DNA sequence: TGTGCCAGCACCCTTCAGGGGGCCTACAATGAGCAGTTCTTC.

This clone was seen only once. This rearrangement joins TRBV11-3 to TRBJ2-2; TRBD2 aligns across 10 bases. CDR3 size: 17 residues. V gave up 3 bases and J gave up 3 bases; unmatched junction bases: 7. Per germline, CDR1 SGHNT and CDR2 YENEEA. CDR3 DNA sequence: TGTGCCAGCAGCTTTAGCCCAGCGGGAGGGGACACCGGGGAGCTGTTTTTT. This encodes CASSFSPAGGDTGELFF.

The rearrangement links TRBV7-2 to TRBJ1-1; 7 nucleotides line up with TRBD1. The CDR3 has 14 amino acids. Germline-derived CDR1 and CDR2 are SGHTA and FQGNSA. Unmatched junction bases numbered 8, after V lost 5 bases and J lost 5 bases. CDR3 nucleotide sequence: TGTGCCAGCAGCACCCGACAGGGAGGTACTGAAGCTTTCTTT. Its translation: CASSTRQGGTEAFF. The whole variable domain, filled in from reference TRBV7-2 and TRBJ1-1, reads GAGVSQSPSNKVTEKGKDVELRCDPISGHTALYWYRQSLGQGLEFLIYFQGNSAPDKSGLPSDRFSAERTGGSVSTLTIQRTQQEDSAVYLCASSTRQGGTEAFFGQGTRLTVV.

The gene calls are TRBV2 and TRBJ1-1; D gene unclear. Trimming pared 4 bases from V and 3 bases from J, leaving 12 bases between. Germline V lookup: CDR1 SNHLY, CDR2 FYNNEI. This CDR3 is built from 14 residues. The CDR3 region is CASSVGDFDTEAFF. CDR3 sequence (DNA): TGTGCCAGCAGTGTGGGAGATTTCGACACTGAAGCTTTCTTT. The full variable domain, its missing parts supplied by reference TRBV2 and TRBJ1-1, is EPEVTQTPSHQVTQMGQEVILRCVPISNHLYFYWYRQILGQKVEFLVSFYNNEISEKSEIFDDQFSVERPDGSNFTLKIRSTKLEDSAMYFCASSVGDFDTEAFFGQGTRLTVV.

The chain joins TRBV15 to TRBJ2-7; 12 nucleotides agree with TRBD1. Trimming at V came to 5 bases and at J to 4 bases, leaving 18 bases not matched to a gene. The CDR3 is made up of 19 amino acids. Germline-derived CDR1 and CDR2 are LNHNV and YYDKDF (reference sequence). CDR3 nucleotide sequence: TGTGCCACCAGCTACACCCTCCGGGACAGGGGGCGGGTATCGTACGAGCAGTACTTC. Translating gives CATSYTLRDRGRVSYEQYF.

Remarks on this clone: Lacking the conserved final phenylalanine or tryptophan, this CDR3 likely reflects a read error. The DNA is left out, because the CDR3 cannot be placed on it with certainty; the CDR3 is given as TCRdb lists it. The genes are TRBV2 and TRBJ1-1; the D segment call TRBD1 is taken from the table without a DNA check. CDR1 is SNHLY and CDR2 is FYNNEI in the germline V gene. The length of the CDR3 is 12 amino acids, counting both ends. CDR3 in amino acids: CASSQIGGQPPG.

The chain links TRBV28 to TRBJ2-2; D not resolved. Trimming stripped 5 bases from V and 6 bases from J, with 13 bases between. The CDR3 extends over 14 amino acids. The germline CDR1 and CDR2 sequences are MDHEN and SYDVKM. The CDR3, as DNA: TGTGCCAGCAGTCTCACAGTGTTTTCCGGGGAGCTGTTTTTT. It specifies CASSLTVFSGELFF.

The chain combines TRBV5-4 with TRBJ2-7; maybe TRBD1 (5 bases). The CDR3 is made up of 15 amino acids. V lost 0 bases and J 6 bases, leaving 16 bases between the germline ends. In germline, CDR1 is SGHNT, CDR2 YYREEE (reference sequence). The CDR3 is CASSLGQTVRAEQYF. The CDR3 region has the DNA TGTGCCAGCAGCTTGGGACAGACCGTTAGGGCCGAGCAGTACTTC.

In its sample, this clone was seen a few times. The genes are TRBV12-5 and TRBJ1-1; 7 bases line up with TRBD1. J lost 5 bases, V lost 4 bases, and 7 bases had no gene match. There are 14 residues in the CDR3. The germline gives CDR1 LGHNT, CDR2 FRNRAP. The CDR3 loop reads CASGSILQGTEAFF. In nucleotides, the CDR3 is TGTGCTAGTGGTTCGATACTACAGGGGACTGAAGCTTTCTTT.

CDR3 sequence: CASSLSLVRTQYF. CDR3 DNA: TGTGCCAGCAGTCTGAGCCTAGTGCGGACCCAGTACTTC. The chain uses TRBV6-6 and TRBJ2-5; D gene ambiguous. V was cut by 5 bases and J by 7 bases, with 14 bases left in between. The CDR3 has 13 residues. Germline lookup yields CDR1 MNHNY and CDR2 SVGAGI (reference sequence).

The chain is built from TRBV5-1 and TRBJ1-2; 9 bases align to TRBD1. The junction had 3 bases not matched to a gene; V was cut back by 4 bases and J by 5 bases. The V gene's germline CDR1 is SGHRS and CDR2 YFSETQ. The CDR3 has 13 amino acids. The CDR3: CASSRDREYGYTF. The CDR3 coding sequence is TGCGCCAGCAGCCGGGACAGGGAGTATGGCTACACCTTC.

J is TRBJ1-4 and V is TRBV25-1, with 7 bases that match TRBD1. The CDR3 totals 16 residues. V lost 5 bases to trimming and J lost 0 bases; unmatched junction nucleotides: 6. Looked up from germline, CDR1 is MGHDK and CDR2 is SYGVNS. This CDR3 reads CASSTGVSATNEKLFF. CDR3 in DNA: TGTGCCAGCAGTACAGGGGTTTCGGCAACTAATGAAAAACTGTTTTTT. The full variable domain, with the rest looked up from reference TRBV25-1 and TRBJ1-4, is EADIYQTPRYLVIGTGKKITLECSQTMGHDKMYWYQQDPGMELHLIHYSYGVNSTEKGDLSSESTVSRIRTEHFPLTLESARPSHTSQYLCASSTGVSATNEKLFFGSGTQLSVL.

CDR3 nucleotide sequence: TGTGCCAGTAGTCTTGACCGGGACAGGGTTCGTGAAAAACTGTTTTTT. This gives the protein CASSLDRDRVREKLFF. V is TRBV19 and J is TRBJ1-4; 9 positions match TRBD1. The germline gives CDR1 LNHDA, CDR2 SQIVND (reference sequence). This CDR3 has 16 residues. J was trimmed by 7 bases and V by 5 bases; bases with no gene match: 11.

V gene TRBV2 combines with J gene TRBJ1-3; D is perhaps TRBD1 (6 bases). Trimming took 4 bases from V and 0 from J, leaving 7 bases between them. CDR1 is SNHLY and CDR2 is FYNNEI in the germline V gene. The CDR3 is 14 residues long. This CDR3 reads CASSGDISGNTIYF. CDR3 coding DNA: TGTGCCAGCAGTGGGGACATCTCTGGAAACACCATATATTTT. The full variable domain, completed using reference TRBV2 and TRBJ1-3, is EPEVTQTPSHQVTQMGQEVILRCVPISNHLYFYWYRQILGQKVEFLVSFYNNEISEKSEIFDDQFSVERPDGSNFTLKIRSTKLEDSAMYFCASSGDISGNTIYFGEGSWLTVV.

The genes are TRBV2 and TRBJ2-4; D might be TRBD1 (6 bases). The length of the CDR3 is 15 residues. Between the trimmed V and J ends, which lost 5 bases and 1 base, there was a span of 12 bases. CDR1 and CDR2 from the germline V gene are SNHLY and FYNNEI. CDR3 residues: CASSTTGLAKNIQYF. In nucleotides, the CDR3 is TGTGCCAGCAGTACAACAGGGCTTGCCAAAAACATTCAGTACTTC.

This clone was counted a single time. This chain joins TRBV28 and TRBJ1-5; D is possibly TRBD1 (6 bases). V dropped 9 bases and J dropped 6 bases, with 18 bases sitting between them. The CDR3 length is 14 residues. Per germline, CDR1 MDHEN and CDR2 SYDVKM. The CDR3 protein is CASLQGIGGQPQHF. CDR3 coding DNA: TGTGCCAGTTTACAGGGAATTGGTGGTCAGCCCCAGCATTTT.

The chain combines TRBV2 with TRBJ1-1; TRBD1 is a possible D gene (6 bases). The V end was cut by 9 bases, the J end by 7 bases, with 24 bases between. Germline V gene sequence: CDR1 SNHLY, CDR2 FYNNEI. The CDR3 spans 15 residues. In DNA form, the CDR3 reads TGTGCCAGAAACGAGGCCACCATCTGGACAGATGAAGCTTTCTTT. Translated, it gives CARNEATIWTDEAFF.

The V and J genes are TRBV10-3 and TRBJ1-2, with 7 bases lining up with TRBD1. The CDR3 has 14 amino acids. J lost 4 bases, V lost 3 bases, and 5 bases had no gene match. The V gene's germline CDR1 is ENHRY and CDR2 SYGVKD. The CDR3 reads CAISDPGGTYGYTF. CDR3 coding DNA: TGTGCCATCAGTGATCCAGGGGGGACCTATGGCTACACCTTC.

The gene calls are TRBV28 and TRBJ1-1; TRBD1 is a possible D gene (5 bases). The CDR3 runs 15 residues. V shed 3 bases and J shed 4 bases, with 15 bases lying between them. Per germline, CDR1 MDHEN and CDR2 SYDVKM. This chain's CDR3 is CASSFPGQGGTEAFF. DNA of the CDR3: TGTGCCAGCAGTTTCCCCGGCCAGGGAGGCACTGAAGCTTTCTTT.

This clone appeared once. V and J are TRBV19 and TRBJ2-3; D is perhaps TRBD2 (6 bases). The CDR3 contains 16 residues. The V end lost 3 bases, the J end lost 2 bases, and 15 bases lay between the germline ends. CDR1 LNHDA and CDR2 SQIVND come from the germline V gene (reference sequence). The CDR3 coding sequence is TGTGCCAGTAGTATCGAACTAGCCCGACACACAGATACGCAGTATTTT. As protein: CASSIELARHTDTQYF. The full variable domain, in which reference TRBV19 and TRBJ2-3 provide the parts outside the CDR3, is DGGITQSPKYLFRKEGQNVTLSCEQNLNHDAMYWYRQDPGQGLRLIYYSQIVNDFQKGDIAEGYSVSREKKESFPLTVTSAQKNPTAFYLCASSIELARHTDTQYFGPGTRLTVL.

The rearrangement links TRBV19 to TRBJ2-2, with TRBD2 identical over 8 bases. The CDR3 consists of 14 residues. Per germline, CDR1 LNHDA and CDR2 SQIVND (reference sequence). V shed 7 bases, J shed 6 bases, and the junction held 7 bases outside the gene matches. The CDR3 sequence: CASTRKAGAGELFF. The CDR3 coding sequence is TGTGCCAGTACCCGCAAAGCGGGGGCCGGGGAGCTGTTTTTT.